The rows below give T cell receptor beta chains drawn from one sample of a study of radiation and T cells in renal cell carcinoma. Some clones are missing from TCRdb's copy, which holds only in-frame ones; the method was immunoSEQ multiplex PCR. The sample records 110,000 to 150,000 clones, nearly 90% being singletons. The sample in question was blood, obtained from a patient whose treatment included radiotherapy and nephrectomy. The receptor source for this set is a woman aged 45-59 years with renal cell carcinoma. Each CDR3 is given with its conserved first and last residue. The order of the fields is V gene, CDR3 protein.

TRBV28 CASSYSFMDGYTF
TRBV29-1 CSVVGANPGTINEQFF
TRBV19 CASGTRRGVTDTQYF
TRBV5-4 CASSQDRYGYTF
TRBV18 CASSPLRGGDEQYF
TRBV29-1 CSVHGDGEKLFF
TRBV9 CASSVGRVPPYNEQFF
TRBV7-2 CASSSSRLAGLAKNIQYF
TRBV9 CASSGSDREETQYF
TRBV7-8 CASSPRDRVNTEAFF
TRBV4-2 CASSPPGGGLNSPLHF
TRBV7-6 CASSLSEVSANYGYTF
TRBV7-9 CASSSSPGQAREQYF
TRBV5-8 CASSLTGGSSIGELFF
TRBV5-1 CASSLGRASTDTQYF
TRBV5-4 CASSFNTGVSSYNSPLHF
TRBV6-1 CASSGEWYEQYF
TRBV29-1 CSVGRGGEGYTF
TRBV7-2 CASSSGQGLGYGYTF
TRBV30 CAWNKIVDTQYF
TRBV9 CASSVDRGTGNTIYF
TRBV25-1 CASSEYGEDYGYTF
TRBV2 CASSSPGTKGVGDTIYF
TRBV5-1 CASSLPGTANEKLFF
TRBV5-1 CASSLGLSLETQYF
TRBV5-4 CASRDDRAEKLFF
TRBV6-1 CASSEAGTALVPLHF
TRBV5-4 CASRAGQETQYF
TRBV5-6 CASSPGTGGTDTQYF
TRBV7-7 CASSSTGTGETQYF
TRBV5-8 CASSPARPIGRTDTQYF